What follows is one TCR beta chain and its context. Researchers built TCR beta libraries using quantitative 5'-RACE with molecular barcodes. TCRdb used MiXCR to reprocess the 5' RACE reads, holding one entry per CDR3 protein. The profile shows 290,000 or so distinct CDR3 sequences, about 20% of them singletons. The data were obtained in a study of CD8 T cells in ankylosing spondylitis. The germline V gene has CDR1 ENHRY and CDR2 SYGVKD. The ends were cut back, 3 bases at V and 4 bases at J, with 7 bases in the middle. This CDR3 has 13 amino acids. The sample taken for sequencing was blood, either unsorted or a sorted T cell fraction (not recorded which). The sequence came from a female donor with ankylosing spondylitis or in good health (not recorded which). The chain combines TRBV10-3 with TRBJ2-1; D gene ambiguous. Here the CDR3 DNA reads TGTGCCATCAGTGACTTCCAGTACAATGAGCAGTTCTTC. Protein product: CAISDFQYNEQFF.